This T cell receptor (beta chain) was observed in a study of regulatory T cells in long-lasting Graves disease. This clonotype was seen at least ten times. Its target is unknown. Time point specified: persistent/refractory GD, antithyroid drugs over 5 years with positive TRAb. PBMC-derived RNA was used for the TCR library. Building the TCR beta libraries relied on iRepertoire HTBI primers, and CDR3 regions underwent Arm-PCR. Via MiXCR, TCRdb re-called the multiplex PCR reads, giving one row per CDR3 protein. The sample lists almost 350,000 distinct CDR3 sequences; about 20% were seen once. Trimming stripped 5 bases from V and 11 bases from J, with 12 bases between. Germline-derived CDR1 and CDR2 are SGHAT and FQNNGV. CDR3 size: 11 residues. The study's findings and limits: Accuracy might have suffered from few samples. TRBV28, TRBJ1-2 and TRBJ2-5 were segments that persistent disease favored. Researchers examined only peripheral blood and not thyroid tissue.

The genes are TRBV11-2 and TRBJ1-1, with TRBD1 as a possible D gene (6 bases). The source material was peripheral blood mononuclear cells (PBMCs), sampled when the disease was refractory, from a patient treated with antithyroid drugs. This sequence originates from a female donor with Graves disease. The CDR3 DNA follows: TGTGCCAGCAGCGTAGGGACAAGGGCTTTCTTT. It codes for CASSVGTRAFF.